Presented here are 15 T cell receptor beta chains from one specimen sequenced in a study of long-term antiretroviral therapy in people with HIV. Investigators performed immunoSEQ version v3.0 at survey level. Produced via immunoSEQ multiplex PCR; TCRdb's table is partial and in-frame only. Of tens of thousands of clones in the sample, roughly 96% were seen once. Here the sequenced sample was unsorted PBMCs, taken 3.7 years after starting antiretroviral therapy. These receptors were collected from a woman aged 45-65 years with HIV.

This clone was counted between two and nine times. This sequence joins TRBV15 and TRBJ1-3; 7 bases are shared with TRBD1. The germline V gene encodes CDR1 LNHNV and CDR2 YYDKDF (reference sequence). CDR3 length: 16 amino acids. With 9 bases clipped from V and 1 base from J, the junction kept 12 bases outside the gene matches. In DNA, the CDR3 is TGTGCCACAGGACAGGCCAGCGTGTTTTCTGGAAACACCATATATTTT. Amino acids: CATGQASVFSGNTIYF.

The gene calls are TRBV4-3 and TRBJ1-1, with TRBD1 identical over 12 bases. V dropped 2 bases and J dropped 7; count of bases not matched to a gene: 8. Germline V CDR1 and CDR2: LGHNA, YSLEER. The CDR3 length is 16 residues. Here the CDR3 DNA reads TGCGCCAGCAGCCAACCTCCGGGACAGGGGGCGGGTGAAGCTTTCTTT. Amino acids: CASSQPPGQGAGEAFF.

Details on this clone: At one boundary the junction diverges from the germline segment, which might be a read error. The chain has TRBV7-7 and TRBJ2-7; possibly TRBD1 or TRBD2 for D (5 bases each). There are 13 residues in the CDR3. Germline V gene lookup returns CDR1 SSHAT and CDR2 FNYEAQ (reference sequence). CDR3 protein: CASSLVGSGPMYF. CDR3 bases: TGTGCTAGCAGCTTAGTTGGTTCGGGGCCGATGTACTTC.

This sequence joins TRBV19 and TRBJ1-2; 10 nucleotides align to TRBD1. Germline trimming cut 6 bases from V and 8 bases from J; bases unmatched to any gene: 12. The CDR3 runs 15 residues. The germline V gene has CDR1 LNHDA and CDR2 SQIVND (reference sequence). CDR3 in amino acids: CASSFGTGDVPGYTF. In DNA form, the CDR3 reads TGTGCCAGTAGCTTCGGGACAGGGGACGTCCCCGGCTACACCTTC.

In this sample, this clone turned up once. V gene TRBV19 combines with J gene TRBJ1-5; D ambiguous. Trimming removed 2 bases at V and 8 bases at J, with 16 bases between. CDR1 is LNHDA and CDR2 is SQIVND in the germline V gene (reference sequence). The CDR3 runs to 15 residues. The chain's CDR3 is CASSIRTAPAEPQHF. In DNA form, the CDR3 reads TGTGCCAGTAGTATAAGGACCGCTCCGGCGGAGCCCCAGCATTTT. Full variable domain (remainder filled in from reference TRBV19 and TRBJ1-5): DGGITQSPKYLFRKEGQNVTLSCEQNLNHDAMYWYRQDPGQGLRLIYYSQIVNDFQKGDIAEGYSVSREKKESFPLTVTSAQKNPTAFYLCASSIRTAPAEPQHFGDGTRLSIL.

The rearrangement joins TRBV7-8 to TRBJ1-1, with D unresolved. V lost 3 bases and J lost 0, with 11 bases in between. The CDR3 extends over 15 amino acids. Germline CDR1 is SGHVS and CDR2 is FQNEAQ. DNA of the CDR3: TGTGCCAGCAGCTTCGGAAGGGTTATGAACACTGAAGCTTTCTTT. Protein: CASSFGRVMNTEAFF.

This clone was seen once. This chain's CDR3 is CASSVEGQGIAIYF. CDR3 nucleotide sequence: TGTGCCAGCAGCGTAGAGGGACAGGGGATTGCCATATATTTT. The rearrangement uses TRBV9 and TRBJ1-3; TRBD1 agrees at 10 bases. The germline V gene encodes CDR1 SGDLS and CDR2 YYNGEE. Trimming cost V 0 bases and J 11 bases; bases outside gene matches: 5. The CDR3 contains 14 residues. Filled out from reference TRBV9 and TRBJ1-3, the complete variable domain reads DSGVTQTPKHLITATGQRVTLRCSPRSGDLSVYWYQQSLDQGLQFLIQYYNGEERAKGNILERFSAQQFPDLHSELNLSSLELGDSALYFCASSVEGQGIAIYFGEGSWLTVV.

The chain carries TRBV30 and TRBJ2-7; 10 nucleotides match TRBD1. The CDR3 loop spans 15 amino acids. The V gene's germline CDR1 is GTSNPN and CDR2 SVGIG (reference sequence). Trimming at V came to 1 base and at J to 4 bases, leaving 7 bases not matched to a gene. CDR3: CAWSGQGAMVYEQYF. The CDR3 DNA reads TGTGCCTGGAGTGGACAGGGGGCTATGGTTTACGAGCAGTACTTC.

The V call is TRBV19, the J call TRBJ2-7; 8 bases align to TRBD1. J was trimmed by 3 bases and V by 5 bases; bases with no gene match: 0. This CDR3 comprises 12 residues. Germline V gene sequence: CDR1 LNHDA, CDR2 SQIVND (reference sequence). The CDR3 region is CASSGTGYEQYF. The CDR3 DNA is TGTGCCAGTAGTGGGACAGGCTACGAGCAGTACTTC. Variable domain in full (rest from reference TRBV19 and TRBJ2-7): DGGITQSPKYLFRKEGQNVTLSCEQNLNHDAMYWYRQDPGQGLRLIYYSQIVNDFQKGDIAEGYSVSREKKESFPLTVTSAQKNPTAFYLCASSGTGYEQYFGPGTRLTVT.

The chain carries TRBV6-5 and TRBJ1-3, with D unclear. The CDR3 loop spans 14 amino acids. With 5 bases removed from V and 0 bases from J, the gap between germline ends came to 8 bases. The germline V gene has CDR1 MNHEY and CDR2 SVGAGI. The CDR3 loop is CASSPPGSGNTIYF. CDR3 nucleotide sequence: TGTGCCAGCAGTCCCCCGGGCTCTGGAAACACCATATATTTT.

This sequence joins TRBV19 and TRBJ1-2, with D possibly matching TRBD1 (6 bases). Germline V gene sequence: CDR1 LNHDA, CDR2 SQIVND (reference sequence). V lost 5 bases to trimming and J lost 6 bases, with 13 bases between them. This CDR3 spans 13 amino acids. CDR3 amino acids: CASSPQGYNGYTF. In DNA, the CDR3 is TGTGCCAGTAGTCCACAGGGTTATAATGGCTACACCTTC.

This rearrangement joins TRBV6-6 to TRBJ1-1; 7 bases fit TRBD1. Germline values: CDR1 MNHNY, CDR2 SVGAGI (reference sequence). The J segment lost 4 bases and the V segment lost 0 bases, leaving 5 bases of the junction unmatched. The CDR3 is 15 amino acids. The DNA of the CDR3 is TGTGCCAGCAGTTACTCTCCAGGGGGGAGCACTGAAGCTTTCTTT. This gives the protein CASSYSPGGSTEAFF.

V usage is TRBV18 and J usage is TRBJ1-4; D gene unclear. Germline V gene lookup returns CDR1 KGHSH and CDR2 LQKENI. The CDR3 spans 16 residues. The germline V and J ends were trimmed by 6 bases and 2 bases, with 16 bases remaining between them. CDR3 nucleotide sequence: TGTGCCAGCTCCCCCCTTCGGAGGGCCACTAATGAAAAACTGTTTTTT. It yields the protein CASSPLRRATNEKLFF.

The chain couples TRBV7-2 to TRBJ1-6, with D perhaps TRBD1 (5 bases). The CDR3 consists of 15 residues. Germline assignment: CDR1 SGHTA and CDR2 FQGNSA. Trimming took off 5 bases at V and 4 bases at J, with 12 bases between the two ends. CDR3 region: CASSTIGAYNSPLHF. DNA for the CDR3: TGTGCCAGCAGCACCATAGGGGCGTATAATTCACCCCTCCACTTT.

Points on this clone: The limits of the CDR3 on the DNA are not certain, so only TCRdb's listed CDR3 is given. The V gene is TRBV21-1, the J gene TRBJ1-2; TRBD1, the D gene given by the table, was not confirmed from the DNA. TRBV21-1 constitutes a pseudogene. A total of 15 residues make up the CDR3, ends included. The CDR3 reads CASSKVGQGNYGYTF.